Listed here are 20 T cell receptor beta chains from one sample, sequenced in a study of blood T cell repertoires in COVID-19. Method: immunoSEQ multiplex PCR; TCRdb's copy keeps in-frame clones and lacks some. The profile shows 100,000 to 120,000 clones, less than 85% of them singletons. The sample comprised peripheral blood. All receptors derive from a human donor in a cohort sampled during active COVID-19.

The table lists this clone with a few counts. This sequence joins TRBV6-2 or TRBV6-3 and TRBJ2-2; 8 bases line up with TRBD1. Losses at the gene ends were 5 bases for V and 9 bases for J; bases not matched to a gene: 8. CDR3 size: 14 residues. CDR1 and CDR2 (germline): MNHEY, SVGEGT. CDR3 sequence (DNA): TGTGCCAGCAGTCAGGGGGCAAGTTTCCGGGAGCTGTTTTTT. Translated: CASSQGASFRELFF.

The chain links TRBV20-1 to TRBJ2-1; no clear D gene. Trimming stripped 0 bases from V and 11 bases from J, with 5 bases between. The CDR3 covers 10 residues. The germline CDR1 and CDR2 sequences are DFQATT and SNEGSKA (reference sequence). Here the CDR3 DNA reads TGCAGTGCTAGAGAAGAGAAGCAGTTCTTC. Translated: CSAREEKQFF.

J is TRBJ1-3 and V is TRBV6-5; perhaps TRBD1 as D (5 bases). Germline V gene data show CDR1 as MNHEY and CDR2 as SVGAGI. V dropped 8 bases and J dropped 7 bases, with 18 bases sitting between them. There are 14 residues in the CDR3. CDR3: CASGGLEFRNTIYF. Here the CDR3 DNA reads TGTGCCAGCGGGGGGTTGGAGTTCAGGAACACCATATATTTT.

The chain uses TRBV15 and TRBJ1-1; perhaps TRBD1 as D (6 bases). The CDR3 extends over 18 amino acids. V was shortened by 3 bases and J by 2 bases, with 22 bases between the two germline ends. Germline CDR1 reads LNHNV; CDR2 reads YYDKDF (reference sequence). The CDR3 nucleotides are TGTGCCACCAGCAGCGGACCCGTCCCTACAGGGCGAAACACTGAAGCTTTCTTT. Residues: CATSSGPVPTGRNTEAFF.

The chain uses TRBV9 and TRBJ2-5; possibly TRBD1 for D (6 bases). V gave up 2 bases and J gave up 2 bases, with 19 bases separating them. The CDR3 runs to 17 residues. Germline V gene sequence: CDR1 SGDLS, CDR2 YYNGEE. CDR3 residues: CASSVGATDRPQETQYF. CDR3 sequence (DNA): TGTGCCAGCAGCGTGGGAGCCACAGACAGGCCACAAGAGACCCAGTACTTC. Using reference TRBV9 and TRBJ2-5 for the parts outside the CDR3, the full variable domain is DSGVTQTPKHLITATGQRVTLRCSPRSGDLSVYWYQQSLDQGLQFLIQYYNGEERAKGNILERFSAQQFPDLHSELNLSSLELGDSALYFCASSVGATDRPQETQYFGPGTRLLVL.

The chain links TRBV5-1 to TRBJ2-1; D is uncertain. Per the germline V gene, CDR1 is SGHRS and CDR2 is YFSETQ. The length of the CDR3 is 12 residues. The V end lost 0 bases, the J end lost 6 bases, and 4 bases lay between the germline ends. The CDR3 reads CASSLVANEQFF. CDR3 bases: TGCGCCAGCAGCTTGGTGGCCAATGAGCAGTTCTTC.

The chain has TRBV6-2 or TRBV6-3 and TRBJ2-3, with 11 bases fitting TRBD2. V shed 5 bases, J shed 2 bases, and the junction held 6 bases outside the gene matches. Germline values: CDR1 MNHEY, CDR2 SVGEGT. The CDR3 consists of 16 residues. The CDR3 protein is CASSPRLAGFTDTQYF. CDR3 nucleotide sequence: TGTGCCAGCAGTCCACGACTAGCGGGGTTCACAGATACGCAGTATTTT.

The genes are TRBV6-4 and TRBJ2-3; D may be TRBD2 (5 bases). V was clipped by 0 bases and J by 4 bases, with 11 bases between them. The CDR3 covers 15 residues. Germline V CDR1 and CDR2: MRHNA, SNTAGT. Here the CDR3 DNA reads TGTGCCAGCAGTGACTCGGGCGGAGGAGCAGATACGCAGTATTTT. Translation gives CASSDSGGGADTQYF.

The CDR3 sequence is CASRLLGLRLGYTF. Here the CDR3 DNA reads TGTGCCAGCAGACTCCTGGGCCTACGTTTAGGCTACACCTTC. The gene calls are TRBV6-6 and TRBJ1-2, with unresolved D. V was trimmed by 6 bases and J by 8 bases, leaving 19 bases between them. The CDR3 spans 14 residues. Germline V gene lookup returns CDR1 MNHNY and CDR2 SVGAGI (reference sequence).

This chain joins TRBV12-3 or TRBV12-4 and TRBJ2-3, with 7 positions matching TRBD1. After removal of 7 bases from V and 3 bases from J, the junction contained 4 bases not matched to a gene. The CDR3 is 13 residues long. The CDR3 DNA is TGTGCCAGCAACGACAGGGTGACAGATACGCAGTATTTT. Encoded protein: CASNDRVTDTQYF.

The chain has TRBV7-9 and TRBJ2-1; 10 nucleotides match TRBD1. CDR1 and CDR2 from the germline V gene are SEHNR and FQNEAQ (reference sequence). V lost 5 bases to trimming and J lost 2 bases; unmatched junction nucleotides: 6. The CDR3 spans 16 residues. The CDR3 region is CASSTRQGAPYNEQFF. The CDR3 coding sequence is TGTGCCAGCAGCACCCGACAGGGGGCCCCCTACAATGAGCAGTTCTTC.

The CDR3 region is CASSLADWAYGYTF. Written as DNA, the CDR3 is TGTGCCAGCAGCTTAGCGGACTGGGCCTATGGCTACACCTTC. V is TRBV7-2 and J is TRBJ1-2; D not certain. The germline gives CDR1 SGHTA, CDR2 FQGNSA. V shed 0 bases and J shed 4 bases, with 9 bases lying between them. CDR3 length equals 14 residues.

The gene calls are TRBV5-4 and TRBJ2-7; 8 bases map to TRBD2. With 4 bases clipped from V and 6 bases from J, the junction kept 9 bases outside the gene matches. Looked up from germline, CDR1 is SGHNT and CDR2 is YYREEE (reference sequence). This CDR3 spans 14 amino acids. CDR3 sequence: CASSAKRGSGEQYF. The CDR3 DNA is TGTGCCAGCAGCGCGAAGCGGGGGAGCGGCGAGCAGTACTTC.

This chain connects TRBV6-5 to TRBJ2-7; 10 bases map to TRBD2. The V gene's germline CDR1 is MNHEY and CDR2 SVGAGI. J lost 7 bases, V lost 0 bases, and 9 bases had no gene match. The CDR3 consists of 16 residues. DNA for the CDR3: TGTGCCAGCAGTTACTCGGCCAGCGGGGGGGTGAGGGAGCAGTACTTC. This codes for CASSYSASGGVREQYF.

V gene TRBV30 combines with J gene TRBJ2-7, with 8 bases matching TRBD2. Unmatched junction bases numbered 10, after V lost 4 bases and J lost 5 bases. This CDR3 contains 14 residues. Germline lookup yields CDR1 GTSNPN and CDR2 SVGIG (reference sequence). CDR3 region: CAWNLGGGLHEQYF. The CDR3 region has the DNA TGTGCCTGGAACTTGGGCGGGGGGCTCCACGAGCAGTACTTC.

The chain uses TRBV7-7 and TRBJ1-1; 12 positions agree with TRBD1. The length of the CDR3 is 14 residues. CDR1 and CDR2 from the germline V gene are SSHAT and FNYEAQ (reference sequence). J gave up 4 bases and V 5 bases, and 2 bases lay outside the gene matches. The CDR3 nucleotides read TGTGCCAGCAGCGCGGGACAGGGGGCCACTGAAGCTTTCTTT. Amino acid sequence: CASSAGQGATEAFF.

The CDR3 is CASSIRGETQYF. The DNA for the CDR3 is TGCGCCAGCAGCATTCGGGGGGAGACCCAGTACTTC. The chain has TRBV5-1 and TRBJ2-5; the D gene is possibly TRBD2 (6 bases). The germline gives CDR1 SGHRS, CDR2 YFSETQ. The V end was cut by 4 bases, the J end by 5 bases, with 9 bases between. This CDR3 is built from 12 residues.

V and J are TRBV11-3 and TRBJ1-1; D perhaps matches TRBD1 (6 bases). The V gene lost 4 bases and the J gene lost 4 bases, with 10 bases spanning the gap. Germline V gene lookup returns CDR1 SGHNT and CDR2 YENEEA. The CDR3 loop spans 13 amino acids. CDR3 residues: CASSSGDLTEAFF. Here the CDR3 DNA reads TGTGCCAGCAGCTCAGGGGATCTCACTGAAGCTTTCTTT.

The gene calls are TRBV5-4 and TRBJ2-3; 10 bases align to TRBD2. Germline V gene lookup returns CDR1 SGHNT and CDR2 YYREEE (reference sequence). Germline trimming cut 0 bases from V and 1 base from J; bases unmatched to any gene: 8. This CDR3 is 18 amino acids long. This CDR3 reads CASSLGGRGTSGTDTQYF. The CDR3, as DNA: TGTGCCAGCAGCTTGGGAGGGAGGGGGACTAGCGGCACAGATACGCAGTATTTT.

The gene calls are TRBV19 and TRBJ1-5; D might be TRBD1 (6 bases). The germline V and J ends were trimmed by 6 bases and 1 base, with 13 bases remaining between them. The V gene's germline CDR1 is LNHDA and CDR2 SQIVND (reference sequence). The CDR3 spans 15 residues. CDR3 residues: CASSPTGISNQPQHF. CDR3 nucleotide sequence: TGTGCCAGTAGCCCTACAGGGATAAGCAATCAGCCCCAGCATTTT.